These 25 T cell receptor beta chains were all obtained from the same sample, sequenced in a study of shared clonotypes between healthy human individuals. Assay: immunoSEQ multiplex PCR; the TCRdb copy retains only in-frame clones and omits some. The sample contains roughly 1,500,000 clones, approximately 98% of which appear only once. The specimen sequenced was naive CD4+ T cells sorted from blood. The sample's subset: CD45RA+ positively selected. The origin of the receptors is a man younger than 40 in good health.

This chain joins TRBV5-5 and TRBJ2-6; D might be TRBD2 (5 bases). Trimming stripped 0 bases from V and 1 base from J, with 11 bases between. This CDR3 has 17 residues. Germline V gene sequence: CDR1 SGHKS, CDR2 YYEKEE (reference sequence). The CDR3 coding sequence is TGTGCCAGCAGCTTGGCCACCGGGGAATCTGGGGCCAACGTCCTGACTTTC. The encoded protein is CASSLATGESGANVLTF.

J is TRBJ2-1 and V is TRBV6-1; the match to TRBD2 covers 10 bases. This CDR3 region has 14 residues. The J segment lost 7 bases and the V segment lost 11 bases, leaving 11 bases of the junction unmatched. Per germline, CDR1 MNHNS and CDR2 SASEGT. CDR3 protein: CAHRASGSLNEQFF. DNA of the CDR3: TGTGCCCATCGGGCTAGCGGGAGTCTGAATGAGCAGTTCTTC.

V usage is TRBV7-2 and J usage is TRBJ1-5, with no clear D. V was trimmed by 1 base and J by 8 bases, leaving 9 bases between them. The V gene's germline CDR1 is SGHTA and CDR2 FQGNSA. CDR3 length equals 13 residues. CDR3 sequence: CASSLGGFKPQHF. CDR3 DNA: TGTGCCAGCAGCTTAGGAGGGTTTAAGCCCCAGCATTTT. Supplemented by reference TRBV7-2 and TRBJ1-5, the full variable domain reads GAGVSQSPSNKVTEKGKDVELRCDPISGHTALYWYRQSLGQGLEFLIYFQGNSAPDKSGLPSDRFSAERTGGSVSTLTIQRTQQEDSAVYLCASSLGGFKPQHFGDGTRLSIL.

This chain links TRBV6-1 with TRBJ1-2; 8 nucleotides align to TRBD1. Trimming at V came to 6 bases and at J to 11 bases, leaving 17 bases not matched to a gene. The CDR3 loop spans 15 amino acids. Germline V gives CDR1 MNHNS, CDR2 SASEGT. CDR3 sequence (DNA): TGTGCCAGCAGAAGCGACCAGGACAGGGTTATTCGTTACACCTTC. This sequence encodes CASRSDQDRVIRYTF.

Worth noting for this clone: The same CDR3 is also encoded by other DNA sequences in this sample. The chain links TRBV4-2 to TRBJ2-5; 8 bases fit TRBD2. With V trimmed by 4 bases and J by 3 bases, 1 base remained unmatched. The germline V gene has CDR1 LGHNA and CDR2 YNFKEQ. The CDR3 is made up of 13 amino acids. The CDR3 region is CASSRAGEETQYF. The CDR3 nucleotides are TGTGCCAGCAGCCGAGCGGGAGAAGAGACCCAGTACTTC.

The V gene is TRBV7-3, the J gene TRBJ1-2, with D uncertain. The germline gives CDR1 SGHTA, CDR2 FQGTGA. The CDR3 runs 14 residues. V lost 2 bases to trimming and J lost 9 bases, with 16 bases between them. The chain's CDR3 is CASSLSGSPHSYTF. CDR3 nucleotide sequence: TGTGCCAGCAGCTTATCGGGTAGTCCCCACAGCTACACCTTC.

The V and J genes are TRBV7-8 and TRBJ2-1; 11 bases match TRBD2. Unmatched junction bases numbered 12, after V lost 6 bases and J lost 8 bases. The CDR3 totals 16 residues. Germline lookup yields CDR1 SGHVS and CDR2 FQNEAQ. This CDR3 is CASSHHKTSGSDEQFF. The DNA of the CDR3 is TGTGCCAGCAGTCATCACAAAACTAGCGGGAGCGATGAGCAGTTCTTC.

V and J are TRBV9 and TRBJ2-6; 10 bases line up with TRBD1. The trim removed 3 bases at V and 0 bases at J, leaving 6 bases unmatched. This CDR3 has 18 residues. Germline V gene sequence: CDR1 SGDLS, CDR2 YYNGEE. CDR3 region: CASSGRQGARSGANVLTF. Written as DNA, the CDR3 is TGTGCCAGCAGCGGACGACAGGGGGCGCGCTCTGGGGCCAACGTCCTGACTTTC.

The rearrangement links TRBV15 to TRBJ2-5, with D possibly matching TRBD1 (5 bases). V was clipped by 0 bases and J by 6 bases, with 11 bases between them. CDR3 size: 14 residues. Per the germline V gene, CDR1 is LNHNV and CDR2 is YYDKDF (reference sequence). CDR3 residues: CATSRDSRVQTQYF. The CDR3 bases are TGTGCCACCAGCAGAGATTCCAGGGTACAGACCCAGTACTTC.

The J gene is TRBJ2-7, the V gene TRBV4-1, with 14 positions matching TRBD2. V shed 3 bases, J shed 2 bases, and the junction held 3 bases outside the gene matches. Per the germline V gene, CDR1 is MGHRA and CDR2 is YSYEKL. The CDR3 contains 16 residues. DNA for the CDR3: TGCGCCAGCAGCCAGGCGGGACTAGCGGGAGCCTACGAGCAGTACTTC. It yields the protein CASSQAGLAGAYEQYF.

Comment on this clone: This sample includes further DNA sequences coding for the same CDR3. J is TRBJ2-3 and V is TRBV18, with TRBD2 matching 9 bases. There are 15 residues in the CDR3. V lost 2 bases to trimming and J lost 5 bases; unmatched junction nucleotides: 5. The germline V gene has CDR1 KGHSH and CDR2 LQKENI. CDR3 bases: TGTGCCAGCTCACCAGCGGGAGGGCCAGGAGATACGCAGTATTTT. It yields the protein CASSPAGGPGDTQYF.

This chain joins TRBV5-7 and TRBJ2-3; TRBD2 matches at 7 bases. TRBV5-7 is noted as an ORF with a role that remains uncertain. V lost 1 base to trimming and J lost 1 base; unmatched junction nucleotides: 3. The CDR3 consists of 15 residues. The CDR3 spells CASSLSLAGTDTQYF. CDR3 sequence (DNA): TGTGCCAGCAGCTTGAGTCTAGCGGGCACAGATACGCAGTATTTT.

The chain links TRBV28 to TRBJ2-7; D might be TRBD1 (7 bases). Trimming left V 6 bases short and J 7 bases short, with 13 bases between. This CDR3 has 12 amino acids. Germline-derived CDR1 and CDR2 are MDHEN and SYDVKM. CDR3 coding DNA: TGTGCCAGCAGCAGGCCAGGGGGGGAGCAGTACTTC. Translation: CASSRPGGEQYF.

V gene TRBV5-4 combines with J gene TRBJ2-2; D not resolved. Germline CDR1 reads SGHNT; CDR2 reads YYREEE (reference sequence). The CDR3 has 16 residues. The V and J ends lost 0 bases and 1 base respectively, with 10 bases between them. The chain's CDR3 is CASSLGLGRNTGELFF. CDR3 sequence (DNA): TGTGCCAGCAGCTTGGGGTTAGGGCGGAACACCGGGGAGCTGTTTTTT.

The chain combines TRBV5-1 with TRBJ1-5; no reliable D call. V was trimmed by 2 bases and J by 9 bases, leaving 15 bases between them. This CDR3 is 14 amino acids long. Germline assignment: CDR1 SGHRS and CDR2 YFSETQ. The CDR3 reads CASSLDFNSGPQHF. The CDR3 DNA follows: TGCGCCAGCAGCTTAGATTTCAACTCTGGGCCCCAGCATTTT. Full variable domain (missing parts from reference TRBV5-1 and TRBJ1-5): KAGVTQTPRYLIKTRGQQVTLSCSPISGHRSVSWYQQTPGQGLQFLFEYFSETQRNKGNFPGRFSGRQFSNSRSEMNVSTLELGDSALYLCASSLDFNSGPQHFGDGTRLSIL.

The V gene is TRBV5-1, the J gene TRBJ2-1; 8 bases agree with TRBD2. The CDR3 runs to 16 residues. Germline CDR1 SGHRS, CDR2 YFSETQ. V lost 4 bases, J lost 4 bases, and 10 bases stayed unmatched. The CDR3 region has the DNA TGCGCCAGCAGCCCCAAAAGCGGGAGAGAGTACAATGAGCAGTTCTTC. Translating gives CASSPKSGREYNEQFF.

About this clone itself: The same CDR3 is also encoded by other DNA sequences in this sample. In nucleotides, the CDR3 is TGTGCCAGTAGCATTGGTGGCGGGAGCGAGACCCAGTACTTC. This encodes CASSIGGGSETQYF. This chain links TRBV19 with TRBJ2-5, with 7 bases that match TRBD2. V lost 6 bases to trimming and J lost 5 bases; unmatched junction nucleotides: 9. The CDR3 spans 14 residues. Germline assignment: CDR1 LNHDA and CDR2 SQIVND (reference sequence).

This chain connects TRBV7-8 to TRBJ1-3; perhaps TRBD1 as D (5 bases). Germline lookup yields CDR1 SGHVS and CDR2 FQNEAQ. The CDR3 spans 16 residues. The V gene lost 1 base and the J gene lost 3 bases, with 13 bases spanning the gap. CDR3 loop: CASSLGAGKNGNTIYF. CDR3 coding DNA: TGTGCCAGCAGCTTAGGGGCAGGGAAAAATGGAAACACCATATATTTT.

In its sample, this clone was seen once. The gene calls are TRBV29-1 and TRBJ2-1; 9 bases agree with TRBD2. V shed 3 bases and J 6 bases; nucleotides not matched to a gene: 6. CDR3 length: 14 residues. The germline V gene has CDR1 SQVTM and CDR2 ANQGSEA. As DNA, the CDR3 is TGCAGCGTTGATCGAGCGGGAGGCGGCAATGAGCAGTTCTTC. Translated, it gives CSVDRAGGGNEQFF.

The chain links TRBV15 to TRBJ2-1; D is unclear. Germline V gene lookup returns CDR1 LNHNV and CDR2 YYDKDF (reference sequence). This CDR3 is built from 11 residues. The ends were cut back, 2 bases at V and 5 bases at J, with 1 base in the middle. CDR3 in DNA: TGTGCCACCAGCAGACACAATGAGCAGTTCTTC. Translated, it gives CATSRHNEQFF.

The CDR3 nucleotides are TGTGCCAGCAGGTCGGGACTCACGAAGTACAATGAGCAGTTCTTC. Protein product: CASRSGLTKYNEQFF. The V call is TRBV5-4, the J call TRBJ2-1; maybe TRBD2 (6 bases). Per germline, CDR1 SGHNT and CDR2 YYREEE (reference sequence). V lost 5 bases and J lost 4, with 16 bases in between. The CDR3 sequence is 15 residues long.

V gene TRBV10-3 combines with J gene TRBJ2-7; 8 nucleotides align to TRBD2. The V segment lost 3 bases and the J segment 5 bases; nucleotides outside the gene matches: 9. Germline values: CDR1 ENHRY, CDR2 SYGVKD. This CDR3 contains 15 residues. CDR3 residues: CAISDRLAGVDEQYF. CDR3 DNA sequence: TGTGCCATCAGTGATCGGCTAGCGGGCGTCGACGAGCAGTACTTC.

CDR3 in amino acids: CASSLQIHTEAFF. The CDR3 coding sequence is TGTGCGTCGTCCCTCCAGATCCACACTGAAGCTTTCTTT. The chain joins TRBV30 to TRBJ1-1, with D unresolved. This CDR3 has 13 residues. From germline, CDR1 is GTSNPN and CDR2 SVGIG (reference sequence).

This rearrangement joins TRBV11-2 to TRBJ1-5; D ambiguous. Germline V gene lookup returns CDR1 SGHAT and CDR2 FQNNGV. V shed 0 bases and J shed 0 bases, with 6 bases lying between them. The CDR3 covers 15 residues. The CDR3 region has the DNA TGTGCCAGCAGCTTAGAGGGTCCTAGCAATCAGCCCCAGCATTTT. Translated: CASSLEGPSNQPQHF.

The V call is TRBV18, the J call TRBJ1-5, with 7 bases fitting TRBD1. The CDR3 runs to 15 residues. V shed 0 bases, J shed 4 bases, and the junction held 3 bases outside the gene matches. The germline gives CDR1 KGHSH, CDR2 LQKENI. CDR3 protein: CASSPPGTENQPQHF. The DNA of the CDR3 is TGTGCCAGCTCACCACCAGGGACAGAAAATCAGCCCCAGCATTTT.